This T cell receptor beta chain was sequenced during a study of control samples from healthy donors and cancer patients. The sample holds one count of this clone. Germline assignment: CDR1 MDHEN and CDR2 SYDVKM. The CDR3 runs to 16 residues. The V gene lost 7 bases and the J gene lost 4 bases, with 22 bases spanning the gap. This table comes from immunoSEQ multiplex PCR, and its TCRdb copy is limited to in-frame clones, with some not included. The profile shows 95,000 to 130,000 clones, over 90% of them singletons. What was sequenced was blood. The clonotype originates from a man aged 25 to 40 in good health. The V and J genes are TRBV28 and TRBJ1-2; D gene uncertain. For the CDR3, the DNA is TGTGCCAGCAAAGATCCGGCAGCCCCGGCAGGCTATGGCTACACCTTC. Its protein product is CASKDPAAPAGYGYTF.